The present T cell receptor (beta chain) was sequenced within a study of early T cells in non-severe SARS-CoV-2 infection. CDR3 length equals 13 residues. Germline CDR1 reads SGHTA; CDR2 reads FQGNSA. Between the trimmed V and J ends, which lost 4 bases and 5 bases, there was a span of 11 bases. TCRdb re-analysed the 5' RACE reads in MiXCR, keeping a single row per CDR3 protein. The table includes roughly 75,000 distinct CDR3 sequences, approximately 16% detected once. The specimen was whole blood. The J gene is TRBJ1-2, the V gene TRBV7-2; possibly TRBD1 for D (5 bases). The source is an adult who was a healthcare worker with PCR-confirmed SARS-CoV-2 infection or an uninfected control (not recorded which). The CDR3 sequence is CASSWGQLYGYTF. CDR3 nucleotide sequence: TGTGCCAGCAGCTGGGGCCAGTTGTATGGCTACACCTTC.